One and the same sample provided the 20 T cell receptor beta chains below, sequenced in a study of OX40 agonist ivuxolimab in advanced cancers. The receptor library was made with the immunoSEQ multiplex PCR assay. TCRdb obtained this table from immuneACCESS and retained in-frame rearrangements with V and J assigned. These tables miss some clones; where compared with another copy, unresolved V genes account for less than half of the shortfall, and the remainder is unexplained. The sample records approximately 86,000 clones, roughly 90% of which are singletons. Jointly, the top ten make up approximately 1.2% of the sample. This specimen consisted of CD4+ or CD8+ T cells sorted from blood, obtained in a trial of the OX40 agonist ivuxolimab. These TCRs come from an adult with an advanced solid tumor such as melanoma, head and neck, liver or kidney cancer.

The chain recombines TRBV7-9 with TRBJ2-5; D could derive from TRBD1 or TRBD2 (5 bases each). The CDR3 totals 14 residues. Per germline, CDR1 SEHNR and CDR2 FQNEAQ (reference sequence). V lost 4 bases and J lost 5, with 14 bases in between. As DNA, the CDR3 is TGTGCCAGCAGCTCGACCGGGACCTGGGAGACCCAGTACTTC. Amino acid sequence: CASSSTGTWETQYF.

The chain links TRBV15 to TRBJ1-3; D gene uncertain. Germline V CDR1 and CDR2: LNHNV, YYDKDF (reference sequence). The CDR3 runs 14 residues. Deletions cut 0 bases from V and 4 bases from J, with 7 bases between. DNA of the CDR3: TGTGCCACCAGCAGAGATTCGGGGGGAAACACCATATATTTT. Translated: CATSRDSGGNTIYF. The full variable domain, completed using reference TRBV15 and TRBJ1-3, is DAMVIQNPRYQVTQFGKPVTLSCSQTLNHNVMYWYQQKSSQAPKLLFHYYDKDFNNEADTPDNFQSRRPNTSFCFLDIRSPGLGDTAMYLCATSRDSGGNTIYFGEGSWLTVV.

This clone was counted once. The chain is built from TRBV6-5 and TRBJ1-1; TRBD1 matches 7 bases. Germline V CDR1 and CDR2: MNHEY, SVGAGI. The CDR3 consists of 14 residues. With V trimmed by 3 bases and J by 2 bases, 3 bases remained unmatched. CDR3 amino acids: CASSYRQGNTEAFF. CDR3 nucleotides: TGTGCCAGCAGTTATCGACAGGGCAACACTGAAGCTTTCTTT.

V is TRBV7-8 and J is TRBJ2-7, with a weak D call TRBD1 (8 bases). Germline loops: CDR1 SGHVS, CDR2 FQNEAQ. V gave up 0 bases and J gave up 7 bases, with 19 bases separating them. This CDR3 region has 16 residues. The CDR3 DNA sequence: TGTGCCAGCAGCTTAGCGTTAACAGGGGGGGTCCAGGAGCAGTACTTC. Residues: CASSLALTGGVQEQYF.

CDR3 residues: CASRAPERAKNIQYF. The CDR3 coding sequence is TGTGCCAGCAGAGCCCCCGAGCGCGCCAAAAACATTCAGTACTTC. The gene calls are TRBV28 and TRBJ2-4; D call uncertain. The CDR3 length is 15 residues. The ends were cut back, 6 bases at V and 1 base at J, with 13 bases in the middle. Looked up from germline, CDR1 is MDHEN and CDR2 is SYDVKM. Based on the CDR3 plus reference TRBV28 and TRBJ2-4, the full variable domain is DVKVTQSSRYLVKRTGEKVFLECVQDMDHENMFWYRQDPGLGLRLIYFSYDVKMKEKGDIPEGYSVSREKKERFSLILESASTNQTSMYLCASRAPERAKNIQYFGAGTRLSVL.

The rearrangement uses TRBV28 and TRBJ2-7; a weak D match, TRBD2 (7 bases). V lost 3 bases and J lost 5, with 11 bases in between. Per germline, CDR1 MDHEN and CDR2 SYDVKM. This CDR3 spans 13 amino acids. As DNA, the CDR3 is TGTGCCAGCAGTTTCAGGGGAGGGCACGAGCAGTACTTC. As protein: CASSFRGGHEQYF.

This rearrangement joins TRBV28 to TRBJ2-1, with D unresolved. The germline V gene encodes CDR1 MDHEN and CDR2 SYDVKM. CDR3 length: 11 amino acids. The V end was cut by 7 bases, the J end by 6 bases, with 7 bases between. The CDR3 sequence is CASTAANEQFF. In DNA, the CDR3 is TGTGCCAGCACGGCGGCCAATGAGCAGTTCTTC.

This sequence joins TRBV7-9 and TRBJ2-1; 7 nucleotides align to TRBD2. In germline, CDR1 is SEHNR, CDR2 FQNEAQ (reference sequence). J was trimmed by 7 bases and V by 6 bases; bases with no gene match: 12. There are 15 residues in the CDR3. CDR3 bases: TGTGCCAGCAGTCCAGAGCGGGGAAACTCGAATGAGCAGTTCTTC. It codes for CASSPERGNSNEQFF. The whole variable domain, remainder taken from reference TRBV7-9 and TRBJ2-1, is DTGVSQNPRHKITKRGQNVTFRCDPISEHNRLYWYRQTLGQGPEFLTYFQNEAQLEKSRLLSDRFSAERPKGSFSTLEIQRTEQGDSAMYLCASSPERGNSNEQFFGPGTRLTVL.

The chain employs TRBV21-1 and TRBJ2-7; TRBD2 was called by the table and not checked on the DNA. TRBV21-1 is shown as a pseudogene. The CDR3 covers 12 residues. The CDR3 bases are TGTGCCGGGGGGGACGGCTCATACGAGCAGTACTTC. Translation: CAGGDGSYEQYF.

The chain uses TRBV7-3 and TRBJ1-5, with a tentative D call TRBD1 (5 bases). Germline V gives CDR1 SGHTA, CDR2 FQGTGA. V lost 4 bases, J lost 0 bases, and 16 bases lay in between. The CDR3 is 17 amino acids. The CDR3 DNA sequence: TGTGCCAGCAGCTCCCACGCGGACATCCATAGCAATCAGCCCCAGCATTTT. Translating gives CASSSHADIHSNQPQHF.

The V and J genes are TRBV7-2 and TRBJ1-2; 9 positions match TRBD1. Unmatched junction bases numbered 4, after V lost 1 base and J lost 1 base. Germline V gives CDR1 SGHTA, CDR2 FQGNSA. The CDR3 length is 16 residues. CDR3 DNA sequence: TGTGCCAGCAGCTTAGGACAGGGGGAGGGTAACTATGGCTACACCTTC. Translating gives CASSLGQGEGNYGYTF.

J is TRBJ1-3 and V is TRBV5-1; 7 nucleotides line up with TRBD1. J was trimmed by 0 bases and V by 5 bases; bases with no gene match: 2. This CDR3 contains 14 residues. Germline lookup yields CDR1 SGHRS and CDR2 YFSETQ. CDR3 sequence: CASRQGNSGNTIYF. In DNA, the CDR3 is TGCGCCAGCAGACAGGGGAACTCTGGAAACACCATATATTTT.

This CDR3 is CAISANLWEQYF. In nucleotides, the CDR3 is TGTGCCATCAGCGCAAACCTCTGGGAGCAGTACTTC. The chain has TRBV10-3 and TRBJ2-7; D remains unclear. V gave up 6 bases and J gave up 7 bases, with 13 bases separating them. The CDR3 runs to 12 residues. CDR1 and CDR2 from the germline V gene are ENHRY and SYGVKD.

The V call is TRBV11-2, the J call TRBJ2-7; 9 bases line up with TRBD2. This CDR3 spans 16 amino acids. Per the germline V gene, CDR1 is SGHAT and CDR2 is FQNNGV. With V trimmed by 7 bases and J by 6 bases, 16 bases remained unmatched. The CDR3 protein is CASTLEWASGISEQYF. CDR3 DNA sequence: TGTGCCAGCACCCTGGAATGGGCTAGCGGGATCTCCGAGCAGTACTTC.

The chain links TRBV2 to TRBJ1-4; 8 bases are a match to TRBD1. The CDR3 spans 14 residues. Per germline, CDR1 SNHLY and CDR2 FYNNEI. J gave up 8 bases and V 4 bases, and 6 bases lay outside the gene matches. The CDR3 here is CASSGQGAGEKLFF. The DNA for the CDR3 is TGTGCCAGCAGTGGCCAGGGGGCGGGGGAAAAACTGTTTTTT. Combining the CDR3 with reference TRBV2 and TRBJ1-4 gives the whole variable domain EPEVTQTPSHQVTQMGQEVILRCVPISNHLYFYWYRQILGQKVEFLVSFYNNEISEKSEIFDDQFSVERPDGSNFTLKIRSTKLEDSAMYFCASSGQGAGEKLFFGSGTQLSVL.

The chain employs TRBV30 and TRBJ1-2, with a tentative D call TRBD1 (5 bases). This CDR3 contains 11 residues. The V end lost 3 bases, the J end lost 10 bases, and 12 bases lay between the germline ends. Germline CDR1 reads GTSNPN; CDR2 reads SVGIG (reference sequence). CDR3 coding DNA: TGTGCCTGGAGCCATGGAGGGGTCTACACCTTC. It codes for CAWSHGGVYTF.

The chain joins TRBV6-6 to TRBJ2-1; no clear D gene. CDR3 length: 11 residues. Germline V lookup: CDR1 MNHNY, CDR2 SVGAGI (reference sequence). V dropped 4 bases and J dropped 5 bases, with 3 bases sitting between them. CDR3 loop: CASSFNNEQFF. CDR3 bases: TGTGCCAGCAGTTTCAACAATGAGCAGTTCTTC.

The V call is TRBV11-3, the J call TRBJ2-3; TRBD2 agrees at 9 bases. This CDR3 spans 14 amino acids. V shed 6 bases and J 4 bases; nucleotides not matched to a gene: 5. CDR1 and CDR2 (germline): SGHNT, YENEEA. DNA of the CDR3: TGTGCCAGCAGTCTTAGCGGGAGCGCAGATACGCAGTATTTT. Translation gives CASSLSGSADTQYF.

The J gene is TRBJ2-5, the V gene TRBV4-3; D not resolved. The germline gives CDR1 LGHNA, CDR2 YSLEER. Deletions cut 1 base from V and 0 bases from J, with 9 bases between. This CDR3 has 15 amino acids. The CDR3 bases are TGCGCCAGCAGCCAAGGCGACCGAGACCAAGAGACCCAGTACTTC. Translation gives CASSQGDRDQETQYF.

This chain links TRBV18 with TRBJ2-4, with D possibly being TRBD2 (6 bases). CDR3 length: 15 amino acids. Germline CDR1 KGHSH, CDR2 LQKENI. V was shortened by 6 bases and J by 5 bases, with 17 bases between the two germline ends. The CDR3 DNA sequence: TGTGCCAGCTCCCGACAAAGGTCGGGGGAAAACATTCAGTACTTC. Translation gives CASSRQRSGENIQYF.